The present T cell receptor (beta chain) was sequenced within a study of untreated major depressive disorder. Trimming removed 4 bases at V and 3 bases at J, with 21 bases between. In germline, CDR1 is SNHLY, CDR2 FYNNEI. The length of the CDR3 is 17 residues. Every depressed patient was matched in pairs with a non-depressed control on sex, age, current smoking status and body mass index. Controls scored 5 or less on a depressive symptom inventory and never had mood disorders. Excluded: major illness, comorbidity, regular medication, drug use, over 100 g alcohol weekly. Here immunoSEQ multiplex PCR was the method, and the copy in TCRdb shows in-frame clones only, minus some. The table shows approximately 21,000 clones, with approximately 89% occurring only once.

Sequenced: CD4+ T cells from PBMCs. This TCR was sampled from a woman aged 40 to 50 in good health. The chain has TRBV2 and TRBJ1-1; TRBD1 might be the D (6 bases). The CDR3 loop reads CASSGLGGLVWDTEAFF. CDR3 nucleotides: TGTGCCAGCAGTGGTTTGGGGGGGCTTGTATGGGACACTGAAGCTTTCTTT.